These 8 T cell receptor beta chains were all obtained from the same sample, sequenced in a study of identical twins. TCRdb processed the 5' RACE reads anew with MiXCR; each CDR3 protein has one entry. The table records roughly 250,000 distinct CDR3 sequences, over 11% of them present only once. The sequenced sample was memory (CD45RO+) T cells sorted from blood. The receptors come from a woman between 18 and 29 years old in good health.

This clonotype was seen repeatedly, ten times or more. The chain has TRBV6-1 and TRBJ2-2; 8 bases fit TRBD2. Germline V gene data show CDR1 as MNHNS and CDR2 as SASEGT. With 5 bases clipped from V and 6 bases from J, the junction kept 2 bases outside the gene matches. The CDR3 is 13 amino acids. The CDR3 loop is CASSTGGAGELFF. The DNA of the CDR3 is TGTGCCAGCAGTACGGGGGGGGCCGGGGAGCTGTTTTTT.

J is TRBJ2-1 and V is TRBV11-3; possible D gene TRBD2, 6 bases. Per the germline V gene, CDR1 is SGHNT and CDR2 is YENEEA. Trimming shortened V by 1 base and J by 7 bases, and 11 bases separated the two germline ends. The CDR3 extends over 14 amino acids. CDR3 residues: CASSLGLGGNEQFF. DNA of the CDR3: TGTGCCAGCAGCTTAGGACTAGGAGGTAATGAGCAGTTCTTC.

This clonotype has a handful of counts. The chain is built from TRBV4-3 and TRBJ2-2, with a tentative D call TRBD2 (5 bases). Germline lookup yields CDR1 LGHNA and CDR2 YSLEER. This CDR3 contains 15 residues. V was trimmed by 5 bases and J by 5 bases, leaving 15 bases between them. The CDR3 bases are TGCGCCAGCAGCGCGAGGGCGGAGGTGACCGGGGAGCTGTTTTTT. Translation: CASSARAEVTGELFF.

This clonotype is labeled medium-sized. The genes are TRBV5-1 and TRBJ2-7; 10 positions match TRBD1. The CDR3 sequence is 17 residues long. CDR1 and CDR2 (germline): SGHRS, YFSETQ. V lost 4 bases and J lost 5; bases outside the gene matches: 15. CDR3: CASSVEQRGTGVDEQYF. CDR3 in DNA: TGCGCCAGCAGCGTTGAACAGCGTGGGACAGGGGTAGACGAGCAGTACTTC.

This clonotype was seen only a few times. J is TRBJ2-7 and V is TRBV29-1, with 9 bases lining up with TRBD2. CDR1 and CDR2 (germline): SQVTM, ANQGSEA. The CDR3 contains 13 residues. V dropped 7 bases and J dropped 5; count of bases not matched to a gene: 9. CDR3 DNA sequence: TGCAGCGGGGGGGAGGTAGCGGGAGACGAGCAGTACTTC. It yields the protein CSGGEVAGDEQYF.

The V gene is TRBV3-1, the J gene TRBJ2-3, with 10 bases matching TRBD2. Germline CDR1 and CDR2: LGHDT and YNNKEL (reference sequence). V lost 4 bases to trimming and J lost 7 bases; unmatched junction nucleotides: 5. The CDR3 length is 14 residues. CDR3 sequence (DNA): TGTGCCAGCAGCCCCAGGACTAGCGGATATACGCAGTATTTT. Encoded protein: CASSPRTSGYTQYF.

This clonotype came up many times. The chain joins TRBV20-1 to TRBJ2-5, with D tentatively TRBD1 (6 bases). The length of the CDR3 is 13 residues. Trimming cost V 3 bases and J 4 bases, with 12 bases left between them. Germline CDR1 is DFQATT and CDR2 is SNEGSKA (reference sequence). CDR3 in DNA: TGCAGTGCTAGCTCTCCACAGGGAGAGACCCAGTACTTC. Residues: CSASSPQGETQYF.

This clonotype was seen at least ten times. The CDR3 nucleotides are TGCAGTGCTAGGGGGCTAGCGGGAATGGGAGATACGCAGTATTTT. It is translated as CSARGLAGMGDTQYF. The chain links TRBV20-1 to TRBJ2-3; 9 nucleotides match TRBD2. Trimming at V came to 3 bases and at J to 5 bases, leaving 9 bases not matched to a gene. The length of the CDR3 is 15 residues. Germline V gene sequence: CDR1 DFQATT, CDR2 SNEGSKA (reference sequence).